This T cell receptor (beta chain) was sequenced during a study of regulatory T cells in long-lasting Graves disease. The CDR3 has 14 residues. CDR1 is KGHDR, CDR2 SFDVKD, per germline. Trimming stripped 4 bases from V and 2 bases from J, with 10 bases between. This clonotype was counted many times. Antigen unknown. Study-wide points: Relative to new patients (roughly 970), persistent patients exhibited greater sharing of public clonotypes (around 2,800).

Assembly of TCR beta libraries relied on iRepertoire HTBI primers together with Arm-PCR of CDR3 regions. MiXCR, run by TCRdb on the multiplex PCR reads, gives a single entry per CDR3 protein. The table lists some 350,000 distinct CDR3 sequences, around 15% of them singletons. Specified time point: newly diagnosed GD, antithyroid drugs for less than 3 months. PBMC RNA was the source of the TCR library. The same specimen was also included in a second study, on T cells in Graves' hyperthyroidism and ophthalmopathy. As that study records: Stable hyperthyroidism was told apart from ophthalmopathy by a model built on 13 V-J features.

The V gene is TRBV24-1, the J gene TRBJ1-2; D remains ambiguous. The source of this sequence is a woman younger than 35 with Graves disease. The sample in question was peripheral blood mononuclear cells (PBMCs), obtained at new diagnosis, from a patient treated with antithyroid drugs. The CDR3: CATSEPKGNYGYTF. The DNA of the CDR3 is TGTGCCACCAGTGAACCAAAGGGAAACTATGGCTACACCTTC.